Below are 11 T cell receptor beta chains sequenced from a single sample in a study of T cells in narcolepsy. Measured with immunoSEQ multiplex PCR; TCRdb has only the in-frame clones, and not every one. The repertoire holds 25,000 to 30,000 clones, with about four fifths as singletons. The sample comprised memory (CD45RA-) CD4+ T cells from blood. Every receptor here comes from a human donor in good health.

The chain links TRBV25-1 to TRBJ2-2; 9 bases map to TRBD1. Germline V gives CDR1 MGHDK, CDR2 SYGVNS. The CDR3 runs 15 residues. With V trimmed by 8 bases and J by 1 base, 5 bases remained unmatched. CDR3 in DNA: TGTGCCAGCCGGGGGGACAGGGAGAACACCGGGGAGCTGTTTTTT. As protein: CASRGDRENTGELFF.

J is TRBJ2-3 and V is TRBV7-2; D uncertain. Germline V CDR1 and CDR2: SGHTA, FQGNSA. Trimming shortened V by 4 bases and J by 4 bases, and 9 bases separated the two germline ends. This CDR3 comprises 13 residues. The CDR3: CASSSPGADTQYF. DNA for the CDR3: TGTGCCAGCAGCTCGCCGGGCGCAGATACGCAGTATTTT.

V gene TRBV7-2 combines with J gene TRBJ1-5; D call uncertain. The V gene's germline CDR1 is SGHTA and CDR2 FQGNSA. This CDR3 has 16 residues. Trimming removed 1 base at V and 3 bases at J, with 13 bases between. The CDR3 DNA sequence: TGTGCCAGCAGCTTAGGACGGATACCTTCCAATCAGCCCCAGCATTTT. It is translated as CASSLGRIPSNQPQHF.

The chain combines TRBV7-6 with TRBJ1-4; possible D gene TRBD1, 5 bases. CDR3 length equals 13 residues. Germline CDR1 SGHVS, CDR2 FNYEAQ. Trimming shortened V by 5 bases and J by 8 bases, and 12 bases separated the two germline ends. CDR3 nucleotides: TGTGCCAGCAGCCCTCAGGAGGGGGAAAAACTGTTTTTT. Its translation: CASSPQEGEKLFF.

The V gene is TRBV6-1, the J gene TRBJ1-1; D is unclear. This CDR3 is built from 14 residues. V was trimmed by 4 bases and J by 6 bases, leaving 15 bases between them. Germline loops: CDR1 MNHNS, CDR2 SASEGT. The CDR3 DNA follows: TGTGCCAGCAGTGGCGTCACCCCGCGGGCTGAAGCTTTCTTT. Amino acid sequence: CASSGVTPRAEAFF.

J is TRBJ1-1 and V is TRBV30; 8 positions agree with TRBD1. V trimming: 4 bases; J trimming: 6 bases; junction bases outside the gene matches: 7. The CDR3 has 13 residues. Per germline, CDR1 GTSNPN and CDR2 SVGIG (reference sequence). CDR3 sequence: CAWMVDRVAEAFF. The DNA of the CDR3 is TGTGCCTGGATGGTGGACAGGGTAGCTGAAGCTTTCTTT. Full variable domain (missing parts from reference TRBV30 and TRBJ1-1): SQTIHQWPATLVQPVGSPLSLECTVEGTSNPNLYWYRQAAGRGLQLLFYSVGIGQISSEVPQNLSASRPQDRQFILSSKKLLLSDSGFYLCAWMVDRVAEAFFGQGTRLTVV.

The chain is built from TRBV19 and TRBJ2-7; D not certain. Germline lookup yields CDR1 LNHDA and CDR2 SQIVND (reference sequence). The CDR3 is 16 amino acids. The V end was cut by 5 bases, the J end by 2 bases, with 19 bases between. CDR3: CASSSNRAPGPYEQYF. The CDR3 DNA sequence: TGTGCCAGTAGTTCCAACCGGGCCCCGGGCCCCTACGAGCAGTACTTC.

This chain connects TRBV30 to TRBJ2-5, with TRBD1 matching 10 bases. The CDR3 extends over 13 amino acids. Germline V gene lookup returns CDR1 GTSNPN and CDR2 SVGIG (reference sequence). Trimming cost V 4 bases and J 5 bases; bases outside gene matches: 4. This chain's CDR3 is CAWKGQGLETQYF. For the CDR3, the DNA is TGTGCCTGGAAGGGACAGGGGTTGGAGACCCAGTACTTC.

The CDR3 here is CAISEVAGEANEQFF. DNA for the CDR3: TGTGCCATCAGTGAGGTAGCGGGAGAGGCCAATGAGCAGTTCTTC. The chain employs TRBV10-3 and TRBJ2-1, with 9 bases matching TRBD2. Trimming took 2 bases from V and 6 from J; bases not matched to a gene: 5. The CDR3 totals 15 residues. Germline V gives CDR1 ENHRY, CDR2 SYGVKD.

This chain links TRBV7-2 with TRBJ2-5; 10 nucleotides align to TRBD2. The CDR3 is made up of 15 amino acids. CDR1 and CDR2 from the germline V gene are SGHTA and FQGNSA. The trim removed 5 bases at V and 6 bases at J, leaving 9 bases unmatched. The CDR3 region has the DNA TGTGCCAGCAGCCGTAAACTAGCGGGGTTAAAGACCCAGTACTTC. It specifies CASSRKLAGLKTQYF.

This chain connects TRBV7-3 to TRBJ2-1; 7 bases agree with TRBD2. Germline V gives CDR1 SGHTA, CDR2 FQGTGA. Losses at the gene ends were 1 base for V and 6 bases for J; bases not matched to a gene: 9. The CDR3 extends over 16 amino acids. In DNA form, the CDR3 reads TGTGCCAGCAGCTTAAGCTCGGCGGGAGCCCTCAATGAGCAGTTCTTC. This codes for CASSLSSAGALNEQFF.